This note documents a single TCR beta chain sequence. Its target is unknown. These data are taken from a study of Ad26.COV2.S vaccination and SARS-CoV-2 variants. Study-wide results and limits: Reports say spike-specific CD8+ and CD4+ T cell responses covered substantial breadth after vaccination. Breadth of non-spike TCRs did not differ between vaccinees and placebo recipients.

Assay: immunoSEQ multiplex PCR; the TCRdb copy retains only in-frame clones and omits some. The sample lists over 90,000 clones, around three quarters seen once, with around 16% in the top ten. The specimen was peripheral blood, collected after recovery from COVID-19. The TCR originated in a human donor who had recovered from COVID-19.

Here the CDR3 DNA reads TGTGCCACCAGTGGTGAGACCAGACGGTACGAGCAGTACTTC. Translating it yields CATSGETRRYEQYF. The rearrangement joins TRBV24-1 to TRBJ2-7; D is undetermined. In germline, CDR1 is KGHDR, CDR2 SFDVKD. Trimming stripped 5 bases from V and 4 bases from J, with 14 bases between. The CDR3 has 14 amino acids.